This record looks at one T cell receptor (beta chain) sequence and its context. Antigen: not known. CDR1 SGHTA and CDR2 FQGNSA come from the germline V gene. The CDR3 spans 14 residues. V lost 5 bases to trimming and J lost 9 bases, with 18 bases between them. The sample comes from a study of radiation and T cells in renal cell carcinoma. TCRdb's copy holds only in-frame clones and misses some; the assay was immunoSEQ multiplex PCR. There are some 150,000 clones in the sample; about 88% occur only once, and less than 20% lies in the top ten. The time point: blood 4 weeks post-SBRT, at nephrectomy. The treatment: 15 Gy SBRT to primary tumor, nephrectomy 4 weeks later. Nephrectomy followed 15 Gy stereotactic body radiation by 4 weeks. Study observations and caveats: In blood, top tumor clones expanded by 2 weeks, shrinking by 4.

This sequence was found in a woman aged 45-65 years with renal cell carcinoma. The chain links TRBV7-2 to TRBJ2-3; perhaps TRBD2 as D (6 bases). The sample consisted of blood, taken from a patient whose treatment included radiotherapy and nephrectomy. This CDR3 is CASSAPPSAATQYF. The DNA for the CDR3 is TGTGCCAGCAGCGCCCCGCCTAGCGCCGCCACGCAGTATTTT.